Listed below are T cell receptor beta chains from one sample, sequenced in a study of beta chain features in type 1 diabetes. Data came from immunoSEQ multiplex PCR; TCRdb stores just in-frame clones and leaves some out. This sample carries 500,000 to 650,000 clones, 9.5% to 15% of them seen once, and the ten largest clones take more than 0.095%. Material for sequencing was naive CD4+ T cells from blood. These receptors were obtained from a man aged 25-45 years with type 1 diabetes. Each CDR3 is given with its conserved first and last residue. The order of the fields is V gene, J gene, clone size, D gene, CDR3 DNA, CDR3 protein. The D gene is left open where the match is weak. Clone sizes are given selectively: once, few, many, or a class where the clone is expanded.

v_gene: TRBV30
j_gene: TRBJ2-1
abundance: few
d_gene: TRBD2
CDR3nt: TGTGCCTGGAGTGTACGGTGGCTAGCGGGGAAGGAGCAGTTCTTC
CDR3aa: CAWSVRWLAGKEQFF

v_gene: TRBV5-1
j_gene: TRBJ2-5
abundance: few
d_gene: NA
CDR3nt: TGCGCCAGCAGCTTGGAAGTCTTGGAGACCCAGTACTTC
CDR3aa: CASSLEVLETQYF

v_gene: TRBV7-2
j_gene: TRBJ2-2
abundance: NA
d_gene: TRBD1
CDR3nt: TGTGCCAGCAGCTGGACAGGGGGCAGCACCGGGGAGCTGTTTTTT
CDR3aa: CASSWTGGSTGELFF

v_gene: TRBV5-1
j_gene: TRBJ2-5
abundance: NA
d_gene: TRBD1
CDR3nt: TGCGCCAGCACCAGGACGACGGACAGGGAGACCCAGTACTTC
CDR3aa: CASTRTTDRETQYF

v_gene: TRBV6-6
j_gene: TRBJ1-4
abundance: NA
d_gene: NA
CDR3nt: TGTGCCAGCAGTTACGTCGGGACTCCTGAAAAACTGTTTTTT
CDR3aa: CASSYVGTPEKLFF

v_gene: TRBV27
j_gene: TRBJ1-1
abundance: NA
d_gene: NA
CDR3nt: TGTGCCAGCAGTTTCGACTGGACAGACAACACTGAAGCTTTCTTT
CDR3aa: CASSFDWTDNTEAFF

v_gene: TRBV7-2
j_gene: TRBJ2-3
abundance: NA
d_gene: TRBD2
CDR3nt: TGTGCCAGCAGCCGCCCTAGCGGGTATCCTAGCACAGATACGCAGTATTTT
CDR3aa: CASSRPSGYPSTDTQYF

v_gene: TRBV12-5
j_gene: TRBJ2-1
abundance: NA
d_gene: TRBD1
CDR3nt: TGTGCTAGTGGTTTGGTACCTGGGGGACAGGGCACCCAACAGTTCTTC
CDR3aa: CASGLVPGGQGTQQFF

v_gene: TRBV5-1
j_gene: TRBJ2-7
abundance: NA
d_gene: NA
CDR3nt: TGCGCCAGCAGCCCTACCGACGGGAACTACGAGCAGTACTTC
CDR3aa: CASSPTDGNYEQYF

v_gene: TRBV18
j_gene: TRBJ1-4
abundance: few
d_gene: NA
CDR3nt: TGTGCCAGCTCACCACGACAGGCGGATGAAAAACTGTTTTTT
CDR3aa: CASSPRQADEKLFF

v_gene: TRBV6-1
j_gene: TRBJ2-7
abundance: NA
d_gene: NA
CDR3nt: TGTGCCAGCAGCGGGGACTCCTACGAGCAGTACTTC
CDR3aa: CASSGDSYEQYF

v_gene: TRBV28
j_gene: TRBJ2-7
abundance: NA
d_gene: TRBD1
CDR3nt: TGTGCCAGCAGTGGCTCCGGGACAGGGTACCACGAGCAGTACTTC
CDR3aa: CASSGSGTGYHEQYF

v_gene: TRBV30
j_gene: TRBJ1-3
abundance: NA
d_gene: NA
CDR3nt: TGTGCCTGGAGTGCAGGAAGTCCTGGAAACACCATATATTTT
CDR3aa: CAWSAGSPGNTIYF

v_gene: TRBV7-9
j_gene: TRBJ1-1
abundance: few
d_gene: NA
CDR3nt: TGTGCCAGCAGCTTAGCGACGGTTGGTGACACTGAAGCTTTCTTT
CDR3aa: CASSLATVGDTEAFF

v_gene: TRBV6-6
j_gene: TRBJ2-7
abundance: few
d_gene: TRBD1
CDR3nt: TGTGCCAGCAGTCGACCCGGACAGGGCTACGAGCAGTACTTC
CDR3aa: CASSRPGQGYEQYF

v_gene: TRBV7-3
j_gene: TRBJ1-1
abundance: NA
d_gene: NA
CDR3nt: TGTGCCAGCAGCCCGACATCGGGAGTCACTGAAGCTTTCTTT
CDR3aa: CASSPTSGVTEAFF

v_gene: TRBV2
j_gene: TRBJ1-2
abundance: NA
d_gene: NA
CDR3nt: TGTGCCAGCAACGCCCGGGTAGTGGTCCCCTATGGCTACACCTTC
CDR3aa: CASNARVVVPYGYTF

v_gene: TRBV7-2
j_gene: TRBJ2-3
abundance: NA
d_gene: NA
CDR3nt: TGTGCCAGCAGGCAACTAGAGCACACGCAGTATTTT
CDR3aa: CASRQLEHTQYF

v_gene: TRBV28
j_gene: TRBJ2-2
abundance: NA
d_gene: TRBD1
CDR3nt: TGTGCCGGACGAGGACAGGGGGCCCCCGGGGAGCTGTTTTTT
CDR3aa: CAGRGQGAPGELFF

v_gene: TRBV25-1
j_gene: TRBJ1-6
abundance: NA
d_gene: NA
CDR3nt: TGTGCCAGCAGTGAACGGAGCTCCTATAATTCACCCCTCCACTTT
CDR3aa: CASSERSSYNSPLHF

v_gene: TRBV4-1
j_gene: TRBJ2-6
abundance: NA
d_gene: TRBD2
CDR3nt: TGCGCCAGCAGCCTCCTGCGGACTAGCGGGGGGCCGCCTGGGGCCAACGTCCTGACTTTC
CDR3aa: CASSLLRTSGGPPGANVLTF

v_gene: TRBV5-1
j_gene: TRBJ2-3
abundance: few
d_gene: NA
CDR3nt: TGCGCCAGCACCGTTGCAGGGACCCATACGCAGTATTTT
CDR3aa: CASTVAGTHTQYF

v_gene: TRBV30
j_gene: TRBJ1-4
abundance: NA
d_gene: TRBD1
CDR3nt: TGTGCCTGGAGTGCCCGACAGGGGCGAGAAAAACTGTTTTTT
CDR3aa: CAWSARQGREKLFF